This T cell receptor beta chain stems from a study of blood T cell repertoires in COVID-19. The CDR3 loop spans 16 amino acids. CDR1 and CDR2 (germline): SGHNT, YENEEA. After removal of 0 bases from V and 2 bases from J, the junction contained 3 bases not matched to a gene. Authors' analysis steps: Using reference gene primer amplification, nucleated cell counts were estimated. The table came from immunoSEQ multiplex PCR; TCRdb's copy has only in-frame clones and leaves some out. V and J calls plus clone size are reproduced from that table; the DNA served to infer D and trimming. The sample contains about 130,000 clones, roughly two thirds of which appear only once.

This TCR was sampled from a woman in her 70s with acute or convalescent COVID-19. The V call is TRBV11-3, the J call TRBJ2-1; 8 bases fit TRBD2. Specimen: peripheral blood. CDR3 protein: CASSLDGLAAYNEQFF. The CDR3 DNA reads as TGTGCCAGCAGCTTAGATGGACTAGCCGCCTACAATGAGCAGTTCTTC.